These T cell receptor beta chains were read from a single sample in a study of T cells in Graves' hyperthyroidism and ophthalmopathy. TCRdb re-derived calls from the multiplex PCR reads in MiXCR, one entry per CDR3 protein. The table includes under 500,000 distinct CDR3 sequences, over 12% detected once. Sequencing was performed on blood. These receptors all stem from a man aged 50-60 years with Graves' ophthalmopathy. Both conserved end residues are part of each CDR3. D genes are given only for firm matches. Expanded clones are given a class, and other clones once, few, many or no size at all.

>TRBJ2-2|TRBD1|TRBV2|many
TGTGCCAGTCAGCCGGGACAGGGGGCGACCGGGGAGCTGTTTTTT
CASQPGQGATGELFF
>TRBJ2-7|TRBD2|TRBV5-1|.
TGCGCCAGCAGCTTGGAGTTGGCTAGCGGGAGCTCCTACGAGCAGTACTTC
CASSLELASGSSYEQYF
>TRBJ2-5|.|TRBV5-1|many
TGCGCCAGCAGCCCCGGCCCCACGGAGACCCAGTACTTC
CASSPGPTETQYF
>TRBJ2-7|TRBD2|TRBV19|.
TGTGCCAGTAGTATAGTGCCGGGAGGGCCGGGCGAGCAGTACTTC
CASSIVPGGPGEQYF
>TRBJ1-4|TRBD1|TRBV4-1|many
TGCGCCAGCAGCCAGGCGACAGGGTTCGGCGAAAAACTGTTTTTT
CASSQATGFGEKLFF
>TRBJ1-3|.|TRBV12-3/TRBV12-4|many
TGTGCCAGCGGCCCCGGTGCGGGAGGGAATGCTGGAAACACCATATATTTT
CASGPGAGGNAGNTIYF
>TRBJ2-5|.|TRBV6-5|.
TGTGCCGGCAGTTACTCGCAAGAGACCCAGTACTTC
CAGSYSQETQYF
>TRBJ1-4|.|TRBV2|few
TGTGCCAGCAGTGTGCCGACCAGGGTGGCGTACGAAGGAAAACTGTTTTTT
CASSVPTRVAYEGKLFF
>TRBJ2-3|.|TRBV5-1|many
TGCGCCAGCAGCTTGGAAACCCGGAGCACAGATACGCAGTATTTT
CASSLETRSTDTQYF
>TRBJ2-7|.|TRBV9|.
TGTGCCAGCAGCGTAGGTACAGTGTCCTACGAGCAGTACTTC
CASSVGTVSYEQYF
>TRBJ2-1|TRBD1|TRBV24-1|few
TGTGCCACCAGTGAGCGGACAGGGGCATCCTACAATGAGCAGTTCTTC
CATSERTGASYNEQFF
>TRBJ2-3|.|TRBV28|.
TGTGCCAGCAGTCCTATAGCCCCGGCAGGGGGCACAGATACGCAGTATTTT
CASSPIAPAGGTDTQYF
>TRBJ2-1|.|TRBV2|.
TGTGCCAGCAGCCACAGAAGCGCGACCTACAATGAGCAGTTCTTC
CASSHRSATYNEQFF
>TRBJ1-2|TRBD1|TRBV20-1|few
TGCAGTGCTAGGCCGGGACAGGGGGCTTCCTATGGCTACACCTTC
CSARPGQGASYGYTF
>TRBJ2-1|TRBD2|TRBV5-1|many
TGCGCCAGCAGCCCCGTAAGCGGGAGGGACAATGAGCAGTTCTTC
CASSPVSGRDNEQFF
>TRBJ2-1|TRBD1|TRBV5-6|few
TGTGCCAGCAGCTCGGACAGGAACAATGAGCAGTTCTTC
CASSSDRNNEQFF
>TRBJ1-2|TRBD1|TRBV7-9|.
TGTGCCAGCAGCCCGACACCGGGACAGGATTTCTATGGCTACACCTTC
CASSPTPGQDFYGYTF
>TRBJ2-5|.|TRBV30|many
TGTGCCTGGAGTGCGACAGAAGAGACCCAGTACTTC
CAWSATEETQYF
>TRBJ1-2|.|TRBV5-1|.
TGTGCCAGCAGCTTGGGTCTTTCCGGGATGATAGGTGGCTACACCTTC
CASSLGLSGMIGGYTF
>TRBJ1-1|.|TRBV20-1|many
TGCAGTGCTAGAGTGCTGAACACTGAAGCTTTCTTT
CSARVLNTEAFF
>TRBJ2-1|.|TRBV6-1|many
TGTGCCAGCAGGGGTGGACGCGACAATGAGCAGTTCTTC
CASRGGRDNEQFF
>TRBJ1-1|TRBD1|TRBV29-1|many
TGCAGCGTTGAAGGACAGGGGGCCGGAGCTTTCTTT
CSVEGQGAGAFF
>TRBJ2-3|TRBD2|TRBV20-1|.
TGCAGTGCTTCCCACCCGAGCGGGGCCTTAACCAGCACAGATACGCAGTATTTT
CSASHPSGALTSTDTQYF
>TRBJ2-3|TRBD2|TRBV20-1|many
TGCAGTGCTAGTTCTGCGGCTAGCGGATTCACAGATACGCAGTATTTT
CSASSAASGFTDTQYF
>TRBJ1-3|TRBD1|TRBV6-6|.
TGTGCCAGCAGTTACTCATCCAGGGGGCTGTCTGGAAACACCATATATTTT
CASSYSSRGLSGNTIYF
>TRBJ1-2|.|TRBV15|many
TGTGCCACCAGCAGAGAGGGTGGGGGCAGCTATGGCTACACCTTC
CATSREGGGSYGYTF
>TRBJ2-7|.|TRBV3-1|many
TGTGCCAGCAGCCTGCTGGAGAAACATGAGCAGTACTTC
CASSLLEKHEQYF
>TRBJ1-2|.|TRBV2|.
TGTGCCAGCAGTGAGTGGCAAGGCTACACCTTC
CASSEWQGYTF
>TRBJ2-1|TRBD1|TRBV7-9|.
TGTGCCAGCAGCGGACAGGGGACAGGGGCCTACAATGAGCAGTTCTTC
CASSGQGTGAYNEQFF
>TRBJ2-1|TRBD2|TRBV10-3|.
TGTGCCATCGCTGGTAGCGGGAGAGGGTCCTACAATGAGCAGTTCTTC
CAIAGSGRGSYNEQFF
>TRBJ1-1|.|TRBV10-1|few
TGCGCCAGCAGTGAAGGTCTTATGAACACTGAAGCTTTCTTT
CASSEGLMNTEAFF
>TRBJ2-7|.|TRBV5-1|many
TGCGCCAGCAGCTTGGAGAGCAGATCCTACGAGCAGTACTTC
CASSLESRSYEQYF
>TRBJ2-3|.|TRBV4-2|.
TGTGCCAGCAGCCAAGAGGGGCCAGCAGACGATACGCAGTATTTT
CASSQEGPADDTQYF
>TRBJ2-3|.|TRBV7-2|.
TGTGCCAGCAGCTTATCTGCCGGTATTCTGCGGGAAGATACGCAGTATTTT
CASSLSAGILREDTQYF
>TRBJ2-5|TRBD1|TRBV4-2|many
TGTGCCAGCAGCCAAAGCCAGACAGGGATTGGAGAGACCCAGTACTTC
CASSQSQTGIGETQYF
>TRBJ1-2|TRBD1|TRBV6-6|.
TGTGCCAGCAGTTACGACCAGGGGGCAAGTGGCTACACCTTC
CASSYDQGASGYTF
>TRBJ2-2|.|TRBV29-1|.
TGCAGCGTTGACCCGGGCAGGGCAACCGGGGAGCTGTTTTTT
CSVDPGRATGELFF
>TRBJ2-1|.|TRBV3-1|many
TGTGCCAGCAGCCCCCCCTCCTCTGGGGGCCATGAGCAGTTCTTC
CASSPPSSGGHEQFF
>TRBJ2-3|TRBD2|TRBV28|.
TGTGCCAGCCAGGTCAGCGGGAGGCCTTCTGATACGCAGTATTTT
CASQVSGRPSDTQYF
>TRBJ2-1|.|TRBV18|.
TGTGCCAGCTCACCTCCTATCGTTCTCGCACACGGCACCGAGGAGCAGTTCTTC
CASSPPIVLAHGTEEQFF
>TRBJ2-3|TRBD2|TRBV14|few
TGTGCCAGCAGCCAACTGGCGAGCGGGAGGCCGTCTCCAGCAGATACGCAGTATTTT
CASSQLASGRPSPADTQYF
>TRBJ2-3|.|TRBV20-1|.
TGCAGTGCTAGAGATCTTTATAGGGCCACAGATACGCAGTATTTT
CSARDLYRATDTQYF
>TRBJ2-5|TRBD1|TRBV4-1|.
TGCGCCAGCAGCACTCCGGGACAGGGTGTGGAGACCCAGTACTTC
CASSTPGQGVETQYF
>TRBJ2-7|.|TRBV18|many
TGTGCCAGCTCACCAAATAGGGACGAGCAGTACTTC
CASSPNRDEQYF
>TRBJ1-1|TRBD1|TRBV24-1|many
TGTGCCACCAGTGATTTATGGCAGGGGGCGGGCACTGAAGCTTTCTTT
CATSDLWQGAGTEAFF
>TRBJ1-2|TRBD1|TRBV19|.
TGTGCCAGTACCCCGCCCGGGACAGCGAACTATGGCTACACCTTC
CASTPPGTANYGYTF
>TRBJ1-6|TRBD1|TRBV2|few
TGTGCCAGCAGTGAGGGGACAGGCGTGGGGTCACCCCTCCACTTT
CASSEGTGVGSPLHF
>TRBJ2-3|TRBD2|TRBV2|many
TGTGCCAGCAGTGAAGCTGTCCCTCGCAATCCCGTACCGGGACTAGCACTATACACAGATACGCAGTATTTT
CASSEAVPRNPVPGLALYTDTQYF
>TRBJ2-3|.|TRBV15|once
TGTGCCACCAGCAAGGGGACCGGGAGTACGCAGTATTTT
CATSKGTGSTQYF
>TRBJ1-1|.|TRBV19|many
TGTGCCAGCGACAACCATCAACAGGACATGAACACTGAAGCTTTCTTT
CASDNHQQDMNTEAFF
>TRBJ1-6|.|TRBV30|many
TGTGCCTGGAGTTTACCCTTTTCACCCCTCCACTTT
CAWSLPFSPLHF
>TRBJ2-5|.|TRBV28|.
TGTGCCAGCAGCCCCCGCCTGGGGGGGCGAGAGACCCAGTACTTC
CASSPRLGGRETQYF
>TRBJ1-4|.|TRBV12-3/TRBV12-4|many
TGTGCCAGCATTGGGGCAGGGAGTGAAAAACTGTTTTTT
CASIGAGSEKLFF
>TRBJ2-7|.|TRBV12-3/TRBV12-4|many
TGTGCCAGCAGTTTAGCGCGTGGCTACGAGCAGTACTTC
CASSLARGYEQYF
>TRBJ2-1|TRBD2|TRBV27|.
TGTGCCAGCAGCCCGACTAGCGGGAGACCCGCTGAGCAGTTCTTC
CASSPTSGRPAEQFF
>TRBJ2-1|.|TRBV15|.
TGTGCCACCAGCAGCTTAGATCTTCGTGAGCAGTTCTTC
CATSSLDLREQFF
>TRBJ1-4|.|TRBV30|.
TGTGCCTGGAGAGCCGTAAGGCGTGCAACTAATGAAAAACTGTTTTTT
CAWRAVRRATNEKLFF
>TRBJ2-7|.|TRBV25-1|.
TGTGCCAGCAGCGCCTCGGTCCGAGGAATCGAGCAGTACTTC
CASSASVRGIEQYF
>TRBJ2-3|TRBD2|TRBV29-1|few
TGCAGCGTTGAGGGGGGTCTAGCGGGAGGGTCCCCAGATACGCAGTATTTT
CSVEGGLAGGSPDTQYF
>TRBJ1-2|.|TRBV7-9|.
TGTGCCAGCAGCTTAGTGGGGGGCTGGAATGATGGCTACACCTTC
CASSLVGGWNDGYTF